This entry describes one T cell receptor (beta chain). Its target is not known. This sample is part of a study of cytotoxic CD8 clonotypes in ibrutinib-treated CLL. Study outcomes and limitations: A rise in clonality was seen at ibrutinib response, and a fall back toward baseline was seen at progression.

The method was immunoSEQ multiplex PCR; TCRdb's version includes in-frame clones alone and lacks a portion of them. In the table there are approximately 280,000 clones, about 72% of which are singletons. Sample: PBMCs, taken at disease progression, from a patient treated with ibrutinib. This TCR was sampled from a human donor with chronic lymphocytic leukemia.

In DNA form, the CDR3 reads TGTGCCAGCAGCGTAGGCCCAGGGTCTACTAATGAAAAACTGTTTTTT. Its translation is CASSVGPGSTNEKLFF. The V gene is TRBV9, the J gene TRBJ1-4; D is possibly TRBD1 (5 bases). The V end lost 0 bases, the J end lost 2 bases, and 11 bases lay between the germline ends. The CDR3 has 16 amino acids. CDR1 SGDLS and CDR2 YYNGEE come from the germline V gene. The full variable domain, its missing parts supplied by reference TRBV9 and TRBJ1-4, is DSGVTQTPKHLITATGQRVTLRCSPRSGDLSVYWYQQSLDQGLQFLIQYYNGEERAKGNILERFSAQQFPDLHSELNLSSLELGDSALYFCASSVGPGSTNEKLFFGSGTQLSVL.